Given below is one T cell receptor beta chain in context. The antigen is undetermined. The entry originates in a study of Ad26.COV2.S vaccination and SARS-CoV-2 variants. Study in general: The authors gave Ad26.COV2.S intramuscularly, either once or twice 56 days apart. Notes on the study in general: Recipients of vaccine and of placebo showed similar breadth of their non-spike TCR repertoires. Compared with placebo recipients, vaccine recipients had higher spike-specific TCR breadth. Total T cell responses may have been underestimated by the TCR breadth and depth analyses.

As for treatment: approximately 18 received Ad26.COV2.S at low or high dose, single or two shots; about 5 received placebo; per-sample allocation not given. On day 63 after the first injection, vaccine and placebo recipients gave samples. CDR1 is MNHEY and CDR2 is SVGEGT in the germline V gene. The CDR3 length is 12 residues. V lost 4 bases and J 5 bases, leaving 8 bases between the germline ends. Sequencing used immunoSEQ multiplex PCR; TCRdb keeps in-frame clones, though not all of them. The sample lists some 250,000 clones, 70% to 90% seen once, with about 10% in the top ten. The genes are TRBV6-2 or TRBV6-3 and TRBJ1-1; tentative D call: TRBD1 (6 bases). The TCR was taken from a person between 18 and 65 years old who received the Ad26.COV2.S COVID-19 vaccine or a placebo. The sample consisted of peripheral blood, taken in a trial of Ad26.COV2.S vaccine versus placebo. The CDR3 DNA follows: TGTGCCAGCAGTTGGACAGCTACTGAAGCTTTCTTT. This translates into CASSWTATEAFF.